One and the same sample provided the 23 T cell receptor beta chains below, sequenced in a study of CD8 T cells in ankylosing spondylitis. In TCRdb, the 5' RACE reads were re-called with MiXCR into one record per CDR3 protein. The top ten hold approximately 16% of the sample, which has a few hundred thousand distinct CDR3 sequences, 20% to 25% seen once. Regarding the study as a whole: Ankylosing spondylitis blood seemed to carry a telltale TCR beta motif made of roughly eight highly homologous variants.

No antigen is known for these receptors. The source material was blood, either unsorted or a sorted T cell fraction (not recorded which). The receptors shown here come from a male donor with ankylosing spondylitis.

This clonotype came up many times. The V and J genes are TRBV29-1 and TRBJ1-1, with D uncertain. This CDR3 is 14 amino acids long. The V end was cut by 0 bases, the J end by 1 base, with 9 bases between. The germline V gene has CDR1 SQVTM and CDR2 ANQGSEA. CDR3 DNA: TGCAGCGTTGAAGACGGCGCGGGGAACACTGAAGCTTTCTTT. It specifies CSVEDGAGNTEAFF.

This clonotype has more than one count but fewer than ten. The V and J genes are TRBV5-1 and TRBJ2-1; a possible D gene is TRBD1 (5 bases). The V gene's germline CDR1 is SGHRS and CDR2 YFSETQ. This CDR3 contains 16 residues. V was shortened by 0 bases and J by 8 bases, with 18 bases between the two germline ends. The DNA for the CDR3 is TGCGCCAGCAGCTTGGTATATGGCCAGGGAAGAGATGAGCAGTTCTTC. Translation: CASSLVYGQGRDEQFF.

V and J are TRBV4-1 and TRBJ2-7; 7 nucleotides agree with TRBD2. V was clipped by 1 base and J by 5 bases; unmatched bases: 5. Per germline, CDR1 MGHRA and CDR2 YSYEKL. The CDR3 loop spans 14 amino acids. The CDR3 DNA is TGCGCCAGCAGCCAAGTGGGAGGGGTCGACGAGCAGTACTTC. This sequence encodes CASSQVGGVDEQYF.

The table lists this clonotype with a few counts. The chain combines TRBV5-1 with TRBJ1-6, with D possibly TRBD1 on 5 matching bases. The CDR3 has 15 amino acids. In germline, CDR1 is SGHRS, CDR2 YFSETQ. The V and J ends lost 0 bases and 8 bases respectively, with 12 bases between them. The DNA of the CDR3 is TGCGCCAGCAGCTTGGCCGGGACCATTGATTCACCCCTCCACTTT. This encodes CASSLAGTIDSPLHF.

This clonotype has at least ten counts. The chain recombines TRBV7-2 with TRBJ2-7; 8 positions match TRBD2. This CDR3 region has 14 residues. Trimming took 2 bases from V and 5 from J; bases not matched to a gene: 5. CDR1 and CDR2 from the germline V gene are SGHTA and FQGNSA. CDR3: CASSLSGRYHEQYF. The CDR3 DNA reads TGTGCCAGCAGCTTAAGCGGGAGATACCACGAGCAGTACTTC.

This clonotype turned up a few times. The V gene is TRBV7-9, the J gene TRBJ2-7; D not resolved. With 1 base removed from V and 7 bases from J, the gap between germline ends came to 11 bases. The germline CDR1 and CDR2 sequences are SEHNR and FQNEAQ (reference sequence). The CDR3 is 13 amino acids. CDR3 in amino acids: CASSLERWQEQYF. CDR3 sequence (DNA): TGTGCCAGCAGCTTAGAAAGGTGGCAGGAGCAGTACTTC.

In DNA, the CDR3 is TGTGCCAGCAGTAATGGGGCCTCCAATTCACCCCTCCACTTT. Translated: CASSNGASNSPLHF. V gene TRBV12-3 or TRBV12-4 combines with J gene TRBJ1-6; perhaps TRBD1 as D (5 bases). CDR3 length: 14 residues. Deletions cut 5 bases from V and 7 bases from J, with 12 bases between.

The CDR3 nucleotides are TGTGCCAGCAGCCCCGGTAACCTAGATTTGGGGCAGTACTTC. This gives the protein CASSPGNLDLGQYF. The chain is built from TRBV7-2 and TRBJ2-7; D is unresolved. The CDR3 totals 14 residues. In germline, CDR1 is SGHTA, CDR2 FQGNSA. Trimming removed 5 bases at V and 9 bases at J, with 20 bases between.

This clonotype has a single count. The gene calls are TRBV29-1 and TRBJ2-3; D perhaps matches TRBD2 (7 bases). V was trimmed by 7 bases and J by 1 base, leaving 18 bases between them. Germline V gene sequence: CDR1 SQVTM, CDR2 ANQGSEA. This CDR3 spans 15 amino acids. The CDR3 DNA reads TGCAGCGCTCGGGGGAGGGGGACGGGCACAGATACGCAGTATTTT. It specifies CSARGRGTGTDTQYF.

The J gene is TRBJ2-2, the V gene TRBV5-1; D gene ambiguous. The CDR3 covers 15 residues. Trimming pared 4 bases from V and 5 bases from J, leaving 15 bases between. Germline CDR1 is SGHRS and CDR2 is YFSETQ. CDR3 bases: TGCGCCAGCAGCCGAGAAGTACATGGGACCGGGGAGCTGTTTTTT. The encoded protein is CASSREVHGTGELFF.

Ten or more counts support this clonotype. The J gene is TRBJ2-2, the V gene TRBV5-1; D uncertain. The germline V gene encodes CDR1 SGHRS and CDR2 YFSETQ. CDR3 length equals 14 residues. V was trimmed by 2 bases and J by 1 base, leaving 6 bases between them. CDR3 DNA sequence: TGCGCCAGCAGCTTAAACAGGAACACCGGGGAGCTGTTTTTT. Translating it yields CASSLNRNTGELFF.

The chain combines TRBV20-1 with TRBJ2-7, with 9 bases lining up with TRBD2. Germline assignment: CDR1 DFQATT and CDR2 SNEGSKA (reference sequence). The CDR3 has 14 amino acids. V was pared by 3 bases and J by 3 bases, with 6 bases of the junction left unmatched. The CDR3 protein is CSASSGLAFYEQYF. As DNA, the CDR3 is TGCAGTGCTAGTTCGGGACTAGCTTTCTACGAGCAGTACTTC.

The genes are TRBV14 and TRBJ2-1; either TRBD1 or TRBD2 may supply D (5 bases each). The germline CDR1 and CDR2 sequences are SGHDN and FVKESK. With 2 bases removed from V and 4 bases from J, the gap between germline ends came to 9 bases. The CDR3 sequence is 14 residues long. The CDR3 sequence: CASSQWDGYNEQFF. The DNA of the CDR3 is TGTGCCAGCAGCCAATGGGACGGATACAATGAGCAGTTCTTC.

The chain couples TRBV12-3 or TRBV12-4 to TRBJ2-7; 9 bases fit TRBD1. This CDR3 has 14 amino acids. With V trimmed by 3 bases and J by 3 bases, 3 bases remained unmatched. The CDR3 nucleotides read TGTGCCAGCAGTTTCCGGGACAGGGTCTACGAGCAGTACTTC. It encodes CASSFRDRVYEQYF.

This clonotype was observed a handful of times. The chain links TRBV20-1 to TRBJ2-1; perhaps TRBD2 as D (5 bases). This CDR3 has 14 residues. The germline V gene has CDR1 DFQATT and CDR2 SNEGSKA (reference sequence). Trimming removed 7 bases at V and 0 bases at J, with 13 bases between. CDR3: CSVETTRSYNEQFF. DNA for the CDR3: TGCAGTGTAGAGACTACACGCTCCTACAATGAGCAGTTCTTC.

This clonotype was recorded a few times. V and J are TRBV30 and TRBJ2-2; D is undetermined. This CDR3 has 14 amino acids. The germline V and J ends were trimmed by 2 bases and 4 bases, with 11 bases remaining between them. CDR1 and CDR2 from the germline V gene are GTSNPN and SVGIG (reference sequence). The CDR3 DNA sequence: TGTGCCTGGAGTATCCAGGTCGGCACCGGGGAGCTGTTTTTT. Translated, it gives CAWSIQVGTGELFF.

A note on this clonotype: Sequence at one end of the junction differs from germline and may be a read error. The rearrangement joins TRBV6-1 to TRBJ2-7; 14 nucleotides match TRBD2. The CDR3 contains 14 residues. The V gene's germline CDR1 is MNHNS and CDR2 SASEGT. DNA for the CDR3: TGTGCCAGCAGTCCGGGACTAGCGGGAGTAAAATCGAACTTC. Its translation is CASSPGLAGVKSNF.

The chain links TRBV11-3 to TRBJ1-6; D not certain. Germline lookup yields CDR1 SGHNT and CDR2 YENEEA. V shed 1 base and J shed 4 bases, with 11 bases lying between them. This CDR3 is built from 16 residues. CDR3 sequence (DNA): TGTGCCAGCAGCTTAGGAGCCAGGATGTATAATTCACCCCTCCACTTT. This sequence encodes CASSLGARMYNSPLHF.

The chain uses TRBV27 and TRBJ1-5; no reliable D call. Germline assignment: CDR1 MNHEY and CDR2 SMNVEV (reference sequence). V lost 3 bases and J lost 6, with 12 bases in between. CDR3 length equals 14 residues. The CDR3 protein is CASSFRLTSQPQHF. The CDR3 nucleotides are TGTGCCAGCAGTTTTAGGCTAACCTCTCAGCCCCAGCATTTT.

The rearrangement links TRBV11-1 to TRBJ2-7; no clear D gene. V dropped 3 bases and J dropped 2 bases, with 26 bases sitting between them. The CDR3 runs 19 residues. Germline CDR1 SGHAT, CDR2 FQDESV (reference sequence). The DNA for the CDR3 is TGTGCCAGCAGCTTTAGACCCAACTCTTTAGCATCCGGAGCCTACGAGCAGTACTTC. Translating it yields CASSFRPNSLASGAYEQYF.

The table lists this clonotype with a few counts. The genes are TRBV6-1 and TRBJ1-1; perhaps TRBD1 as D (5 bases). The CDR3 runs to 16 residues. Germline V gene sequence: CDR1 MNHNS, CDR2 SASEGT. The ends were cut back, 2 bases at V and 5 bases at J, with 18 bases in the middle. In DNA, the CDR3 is TGTGCCAGCAGTGAACTCGGGACCCCTCAACGGACTGAAGCTTTCTTT. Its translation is CASSELGTPQRTEAFF.

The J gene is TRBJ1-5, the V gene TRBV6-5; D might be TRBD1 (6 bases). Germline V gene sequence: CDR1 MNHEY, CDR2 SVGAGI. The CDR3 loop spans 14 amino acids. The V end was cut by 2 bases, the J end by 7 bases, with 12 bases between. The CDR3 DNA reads TGTGCCAGCAGTTACGGGCAAGGACAGCAGCCCCAGCATTTT. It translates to CASSYGQGQQPQHF.

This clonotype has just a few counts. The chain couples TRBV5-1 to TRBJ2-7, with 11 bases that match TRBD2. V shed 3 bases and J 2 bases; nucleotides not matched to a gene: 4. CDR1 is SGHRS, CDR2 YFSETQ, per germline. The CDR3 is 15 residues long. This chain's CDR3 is CASSSGLAGPYEQYF. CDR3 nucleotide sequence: TGCGCCAGCAGCTCCGGACTAGCGGGCCCCTACGAGCAGTACTTC.